What follows are 2 T cell receptor beta chains derived from one specimen sequenced in a study of low-dose radiotherapy and immunotherapy resistance in tumors. Time point defined: before trial treatment. First-strand cDNA used TRAV- and TRBV-specific primers, covering alpha and beta chains. Both a constant-region primer and a V-primer adapter served to amplify TCRs across roughly 22 PCR cycles. TCRdb analysed the reads with MiXCR anew, one entry per CDR3 protein. Here the sample spans more than 85,000 distinct CDR3 sequences, under 10% being singletons. The source was PBMCs, collected before treatment. These receptors were obtained from a male donor with prostate cancer.

This clonotype was picked up many times. V is TRBV5-1 and J is TRBJ2-7, with TRBD2 matching over 11 bases. The CDR3 has 15 amino acids. The V gene's germline CDR1 is SGHRS and CDR2 YFSETQ. Trimming at V came to 1 base and at J to 6 bases, leaving 6 bases not matched to a gene. The CDR3 sequence is CASSLTSGSSGEQYF. For the CDR3, the DNA is TGCGCCAGCAGCTTGACTAGCGGGAGTTCGGGCGAGCAGTACTTC.

This clonotype was counted at least ten times. The genes are TRBV4-1 and TRBJ1-4; D gene uncertain. CDR3 length: 17 residues. Germline assignment: CDR1 MGHRA and CDR2 YSYEKL. The ends were cut back, 0 bases at V and 7 bases at J, with 18 bases in the middle. CDR3 loop: CASSQDRVDVRPEKLFF. CDR3 DNA sequence: TGCGCCAGCAGCCAAGATCGGGTAGACGTCCGACCTGAAAAACTGTTTTTT.